This entry is about one T cell receptor beta chain. Using immunoSEQ multiplex PCR, the repertoire was profiled, and TCRdb retains in-frame clones only, with some absent. The sample lists 70,000 or so clones; 80% to 95% were seen once. Trimming removed 5 bases from V and 2 bases from J, with 12 bases in between. Germline CDR1 and CDR2: SEHNR and FQNEAQ (reference sequence). The CDR3 totals 14 residues. The entry originates in a study of T cell changes during pregnancy in multiple sclerosis. The sequence was collected from a female donor with multiple sclerosis, enrolled in a pregnancy study. The source material was CD4+ T cells from peripheral blood mononuclear cells, sampled after pregnancy. The V and J genes are TRBV7-9 and TRBJ1-2; no clear D. The CDR3 region is CASSPYQVNYGYTF. CDR3 in DNA: TGTGCCAGCAGCCCTTACCAGGTCAACTATGGCTACACCTTC. The complete variable domain, with remaining parts taken from reference TRBV7-9 and TRBJ1-2, reads DTGVSQNPRHKITKRGQNVTFRCDPISEHNRLYWYRQTLGQGPEFLTYFQNEAQLEKSRLLSDRFSAERPKGSFSTLEIQRTEQGDSAMYLCASSPYQVNYGYTFGSGTRLTVV.